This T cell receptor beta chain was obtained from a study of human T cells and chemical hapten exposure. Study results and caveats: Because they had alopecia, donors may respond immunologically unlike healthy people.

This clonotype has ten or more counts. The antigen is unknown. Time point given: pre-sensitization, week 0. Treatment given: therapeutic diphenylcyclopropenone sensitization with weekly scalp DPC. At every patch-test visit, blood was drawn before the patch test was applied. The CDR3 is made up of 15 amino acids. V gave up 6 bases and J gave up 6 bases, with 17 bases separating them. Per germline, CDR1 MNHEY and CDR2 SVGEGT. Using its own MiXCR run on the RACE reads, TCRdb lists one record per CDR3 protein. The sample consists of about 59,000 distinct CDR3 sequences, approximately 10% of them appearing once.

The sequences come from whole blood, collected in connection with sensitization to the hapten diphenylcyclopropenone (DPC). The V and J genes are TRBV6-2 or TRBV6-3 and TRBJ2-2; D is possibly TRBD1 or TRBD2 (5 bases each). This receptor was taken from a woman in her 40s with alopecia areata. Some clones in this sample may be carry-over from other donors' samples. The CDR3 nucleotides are TGTGCCAGCAGCGGACCGGGACCCAGATCCGGGGAGCTGTTTTTT. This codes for CASSGPGPRSGELFF.